This T cell receptor (beta chain) was found in a study of OX40 agonist ivuxolimab in advanced cancers. General study results and limits: Averaged across samples, CD8+ T cells carried more expanded clones than CD4+ did. Antigen specificity of clonally expanded peripheral T cells was not established.

As concerns this clone: What it recognizes is unknown.

V lost 2 bases to trimming and J lost 9 bases, with 19 bases between them. Germline V gene sequence: CDR1 KGHSH, CDR2 LQKENI. The CDR3 has 15 residues. Clones were sequenced by immunoSEQ multiplex PCR, and TCRdb holds only the in-frame ones, with some missing. The repertoire holds 58,000 or so clones, with roughly nine tenths as singletons. This sequence originates from an adult with an advanced solid tumor such as melanoma, head and neck, liver or kidney cancer. Sequences were derived from CD4+ or CD8+ T cells sorted from blood, sampled in a trial of the OX40 agonist ivuxolimab. The chain couples TRBV18 to TRBJ1-1; the D gene is possibly TRBD1 (5 bases). CDR3 bases: TGTGCCAGCTCACCAAACCCGGGGACTGTCGACCAAGCTTTCTTT. Translating gives CASSPNPGTVDQAFF. The variable domain in full, completed from reference TRBV18 and TRBJ1-1, reads NAGVMQNPRHLVRRRGQEARLRCSPMKGHSHVYWYRQLPEEGLKFMVYLQKENIIDESGMPKERFSAEFPKEGPSILRIQQVVRGDSAAYFCASSPNPGTVDQAFFGQGTRLTVV.